The entry below gives a single T cell receptor (beta chain) sequence along with its context. Antigen specificity is unknown. These data come from a study of cytomegalovirus exposure and HLA in healthy donors. Study overall: T cells numbering some 170 million yielded 100 million to 120 million unique TCR beta sequences in an earlier analysis. Tens of millions of unique TCRs, all from HLA-typed donors, were included in an early release of the data.

Regarding the study as a whole: Sequencing probably produced one cluster of sequence variants that were highly shared. Later, an analysis showed that TCR beta chains associated with HLA were more clonally expanded than others that were equally common.

The PCR contained 60 Vbeta and 13 Jbeta primers. Data came from immunoSEQ multiplex PCR; TCRdb stores just in-frame clones and leaves some out. The data contain about 86,000 clones, roughly 77% of them seen just once; the ten biggest clones take up roughly 15%. Germline lookup yields CDR1 MNHNS and CDR2 SASEGT. The CDR3 has 16 residues. V dropped 2 bases and J dropped 3; count of bases not matched to a gene: 6. The source material was PBMCs. The TCR sequence derives from a woman aged 40 to 50 in good health and CMV-seropositive. The chain carries TRBV6-1 and TRBJ1-2; the match to TRBD1 covers 10 bases. The CDR3, as DNA: TGTGCCAGCAGTGAATCCGGACAGGGGGGAGACTATGGCTACACCTTC. This translates into CASSESGQGGDYGYTF.